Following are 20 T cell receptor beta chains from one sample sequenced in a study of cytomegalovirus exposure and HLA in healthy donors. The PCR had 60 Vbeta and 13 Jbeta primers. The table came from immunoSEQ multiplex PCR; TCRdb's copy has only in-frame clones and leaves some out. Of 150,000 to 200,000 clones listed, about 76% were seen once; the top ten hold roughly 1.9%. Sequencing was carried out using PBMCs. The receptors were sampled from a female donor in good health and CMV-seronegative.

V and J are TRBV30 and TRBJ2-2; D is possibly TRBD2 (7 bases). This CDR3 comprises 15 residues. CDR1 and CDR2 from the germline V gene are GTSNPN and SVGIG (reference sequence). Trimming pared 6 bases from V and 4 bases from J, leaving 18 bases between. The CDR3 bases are TGTGCCTGCCATCCCTGCGGGGGCAGCACCGGGGAGCTGTTTTTT. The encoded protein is CACHPCGGSTGELFF.

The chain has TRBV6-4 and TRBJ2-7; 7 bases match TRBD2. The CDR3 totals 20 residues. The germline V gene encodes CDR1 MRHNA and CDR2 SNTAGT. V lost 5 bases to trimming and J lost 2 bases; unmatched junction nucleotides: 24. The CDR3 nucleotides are TGTGCCAGCAGTAACCGACTAGCTTGCGGTCCGAGGTCCCCAGCCTACGAGCAGTACTTC. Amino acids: CASSNRLACGPRSPAYEQYF.

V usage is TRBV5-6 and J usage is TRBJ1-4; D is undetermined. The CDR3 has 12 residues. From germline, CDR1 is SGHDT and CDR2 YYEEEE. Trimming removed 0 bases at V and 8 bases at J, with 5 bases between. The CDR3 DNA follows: TGTGCCAGCAGCTTGGAAGAGGAAAAACTGTTTTTT. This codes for CASSLEEEKLFF. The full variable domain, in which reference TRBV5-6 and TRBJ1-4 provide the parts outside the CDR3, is DAGVTQSPTHLIKTRGQQVTLRCSPKSGHDTVSWYQQALGQGPQFIFQYYEEEERQRGNFPDRFSGHQFPNYSSELNVNALLLGDSALYLCASSLEEEKLFFGSGTQLSVL.

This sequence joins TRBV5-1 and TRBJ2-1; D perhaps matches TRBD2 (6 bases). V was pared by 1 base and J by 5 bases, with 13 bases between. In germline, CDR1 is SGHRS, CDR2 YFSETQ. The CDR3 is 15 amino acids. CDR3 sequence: CASSLRRSGDNEQFF. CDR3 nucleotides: TGCGCCAGCAGCTTGAGGAGGTCGGGAGACAATGAGCAGTTCTTC.

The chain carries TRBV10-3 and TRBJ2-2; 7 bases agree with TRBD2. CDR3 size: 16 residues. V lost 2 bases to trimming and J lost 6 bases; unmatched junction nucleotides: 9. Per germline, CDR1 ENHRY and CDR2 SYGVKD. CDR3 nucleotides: TGTGCCATCAGTGAGCCGCTAGCGGAAAAAGCCGGGGAGCTGTTTTTT. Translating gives CAISEPLAEKAGELFF.

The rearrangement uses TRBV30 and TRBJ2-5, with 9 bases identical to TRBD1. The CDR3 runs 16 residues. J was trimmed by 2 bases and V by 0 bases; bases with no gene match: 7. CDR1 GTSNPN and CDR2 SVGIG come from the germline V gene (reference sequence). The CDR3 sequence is CAWSVETGGTQETQYF. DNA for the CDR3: TGTGCCTGGAGTGTTGAGACAGGGGGGACACAAGAGACCCAGTACTTC.

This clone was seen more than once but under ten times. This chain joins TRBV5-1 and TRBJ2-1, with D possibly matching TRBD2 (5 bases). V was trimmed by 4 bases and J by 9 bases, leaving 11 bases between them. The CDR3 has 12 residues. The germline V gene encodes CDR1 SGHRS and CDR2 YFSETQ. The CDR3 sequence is CASSLGITEQFF. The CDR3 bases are TGCGCCAGCAGCCTCGGGATCACTGAGCAGTTCTTC.

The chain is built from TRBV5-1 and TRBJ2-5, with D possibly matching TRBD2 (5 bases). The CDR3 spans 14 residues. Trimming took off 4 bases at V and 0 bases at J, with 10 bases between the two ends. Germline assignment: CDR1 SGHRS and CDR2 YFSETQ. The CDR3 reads CASSPGSYQETQYF. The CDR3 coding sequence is TGCGCCAGCAGCCCGGGGTCGTACCAAGAGACCCAGTACTTC.

This CDR3 reads CASSFSSRGTEAFF. In nucleotides, the CDR3 is TGCGCCAGCAGCTTTTCGTCTCGGGGCACTGAAGCTTTCTTT. The chain carries TRBV5-1 and TRBJ1-1, with no clear D. Germline V gives CDR1 SGHRS, CDR2 YFSETQ. Trimming removed 2 bases at V and 4 bases at J, with 12 bases between. The CDR3 extends over 14 amino acids.

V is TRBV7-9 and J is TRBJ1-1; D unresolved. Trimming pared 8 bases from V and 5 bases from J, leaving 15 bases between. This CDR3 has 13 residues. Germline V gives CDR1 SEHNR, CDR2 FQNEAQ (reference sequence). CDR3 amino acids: CASGELTGTEAFF. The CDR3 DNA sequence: TGTGCCAGCGGGGAACTAACGGGGACTGAAGCTTTCTTT.

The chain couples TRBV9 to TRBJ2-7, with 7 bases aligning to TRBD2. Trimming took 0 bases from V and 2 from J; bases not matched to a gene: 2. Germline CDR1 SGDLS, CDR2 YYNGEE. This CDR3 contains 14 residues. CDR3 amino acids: CASSVGGGTYEQYF. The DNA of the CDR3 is TGTGCCAGCAGCGTAGGGGGAGGGACCTACGAGCAGTACTTC.

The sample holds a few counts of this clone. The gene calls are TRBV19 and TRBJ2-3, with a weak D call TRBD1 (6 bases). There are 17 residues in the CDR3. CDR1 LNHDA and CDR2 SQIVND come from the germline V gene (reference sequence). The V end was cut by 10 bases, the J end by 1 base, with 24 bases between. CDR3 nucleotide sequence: TGTGCCACCTGCCGATCCCGGGACATCCCTTGCACAGATACGCAGTATTTT. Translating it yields CATCRSRDIPCTDTQYF.

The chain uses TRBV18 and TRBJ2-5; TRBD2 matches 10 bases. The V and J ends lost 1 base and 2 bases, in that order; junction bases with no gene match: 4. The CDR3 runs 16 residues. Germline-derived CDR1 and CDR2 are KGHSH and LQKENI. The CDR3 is CASSPLGTSVQETQYF. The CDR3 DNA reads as TGTGCCAGCTCACCACTCGGGACTAGCGTGCAAGAGACCCAGTACTTC.

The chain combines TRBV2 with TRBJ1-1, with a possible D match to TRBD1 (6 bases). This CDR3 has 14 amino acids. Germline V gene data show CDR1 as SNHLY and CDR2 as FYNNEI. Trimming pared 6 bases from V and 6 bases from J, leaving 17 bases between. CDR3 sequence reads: CASRGVNRVAEAFF. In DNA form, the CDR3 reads TGTGCCAGCAGGGGGGTAAACAGGGTCGCTGAAGCTTTCTTT.

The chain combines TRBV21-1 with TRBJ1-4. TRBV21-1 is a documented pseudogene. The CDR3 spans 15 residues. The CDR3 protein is CASSKARRRNEKLFF. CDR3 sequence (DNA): TGTGCCAGCAGCAAGGCCAGGAGGCGTAATGAAAAACTGTTTTTT.

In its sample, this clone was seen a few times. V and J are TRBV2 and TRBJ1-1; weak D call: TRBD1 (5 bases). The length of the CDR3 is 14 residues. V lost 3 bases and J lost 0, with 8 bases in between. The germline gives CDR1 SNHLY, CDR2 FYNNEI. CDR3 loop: CASSDYRMNTEAFF. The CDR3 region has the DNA TGTGCCAGCAGTGACTACAGGATGAACACTGAAGCTTTCTTT.

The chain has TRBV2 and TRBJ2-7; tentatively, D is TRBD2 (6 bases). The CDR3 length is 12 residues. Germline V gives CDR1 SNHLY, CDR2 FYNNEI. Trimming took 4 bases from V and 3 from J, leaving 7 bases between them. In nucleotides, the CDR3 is TGTGCCAGCAGTGGGGGGGACTACGAGCAGTACTTC. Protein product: CASSGGDYEQYF.

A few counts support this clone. The CDR3 loop reads CASSQGRGPPLYGYTF. Here the CDR3 DNA reads TGCGCCAGCAGCCAAGGGAGGGGGCCGCCTCTCTATGGCTACACCTTC. This rearrangement joins TRBV4-1 to TRBJ1-2; 7 bases fit TRBD1. The CDR3 consists of 16 residues. Per the germline V gene, CDR1 is MGHRA and CDR2 is YSYEKL. With 1 base clipped from V and 4 bases from J, the junction kept 9 bases outside the gene matches.

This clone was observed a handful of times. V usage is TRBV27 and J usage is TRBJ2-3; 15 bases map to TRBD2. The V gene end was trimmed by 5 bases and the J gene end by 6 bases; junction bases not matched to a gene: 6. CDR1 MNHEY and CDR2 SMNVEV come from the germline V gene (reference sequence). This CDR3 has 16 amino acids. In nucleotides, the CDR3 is TGTGCCAGCAGTCACGGACTAGCGGGGGGGCTCGATACGCAGTATTTT. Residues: CASSHGLAGGLDTQYF.

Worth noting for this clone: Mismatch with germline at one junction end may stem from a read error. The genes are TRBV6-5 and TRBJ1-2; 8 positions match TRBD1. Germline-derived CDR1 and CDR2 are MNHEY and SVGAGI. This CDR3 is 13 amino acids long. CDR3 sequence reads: CASSYLGGQGALF. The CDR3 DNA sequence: TGTGCCAGCAGTTACCTCGGGGGGCAGGGGGCCCTCTTC.